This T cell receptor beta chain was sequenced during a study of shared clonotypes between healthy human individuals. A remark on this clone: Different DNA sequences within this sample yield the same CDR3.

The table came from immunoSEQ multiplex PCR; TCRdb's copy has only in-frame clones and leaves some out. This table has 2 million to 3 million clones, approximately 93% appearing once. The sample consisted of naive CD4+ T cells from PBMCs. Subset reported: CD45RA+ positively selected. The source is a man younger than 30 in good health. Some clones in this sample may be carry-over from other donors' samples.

CDR3 sequence: CASSLDGRNTEAFF. As DNA, the CDR3 is TGCGCCAGCAGCTTGGATGGGAGGAACACTGAAGCTTTCTTT. This chain links TRBV5-1 with TRBJ1-1; no reliable D call. CDR3 size: 14 residues. Germline lookup yields CDR1 SGHRS and CDR2 YFSETQ. The ends were cut back, 0 bases at V and 1 base at J, with 7 bases in the middle.